These 10 T cell receptor beta chains were sequenced from one sample in a study of cytotoxic CD8 clonotypes in ibrutinib-treated CLL. Assay: immunoSEQ multiplex PCR; the TCRdb copy retains only in-frame clones and omits some. Found here are over 110,000 clones, 91% of them singletons; the top ten hold about 10%. Material: PBMCs, obtained after 12 months of ibrutinib treatment. The source of these receptors is a human donor with chronic lymphocytic leukemia.

The V call is TRBV19, the J call TRBJ1-1; D ambiguous. Trimming stripped 5 bases from V and 0 bases from J, with 7 bases between. This CDR3 is built from 13 residues. Per the germline V gene, CDR1 is LNHDA and CDR2 is SQIVND (reference sequence). The DNA of the CDR3 is TGTGCCAGTAGTGCCGGCATGAACACTGAAGCTTTCTTT. Encoded protein: CASSAGMNTEAFF.

J is TRBJ2-1 and V is TRBV4-1; no firm D call. The V gene lost 0 bases and the J gene lost 2 bases, with 11 bases spanning the gap. Germline lookup yields CDR1 MGHRA and CDR2 YSYEKL. The CDR3 spans 16 residues. CDR3 sequence reads: CASSQDLRQTYNEQFF. DNA for the CDR3: TGCGCCAGCAGCCAAGATCTTCGGCAGACCTACAATGAGCAGTTCTTC.

This chain links TRBV28 with TRBJ2-7, with D perhaps matching TRBD1 or TRBD2 (5 bases each). Trimming cost V 7 bases and J 4 bases, with 14 bases left between them. Germline V CDR1 and CDR2: MDHEN, SYDVKM. The CDR3 is made up of 13 amino acids. The CDR3 here is CASKGDEIYEQYF. CDR3 sequence (DNA): TGTGCCAGCAAAGGGGACGAGATATACGAGCAGTACTTC.

The gene calls are TRBV7-3 and TRBJ2-1; D not resolved. Germline V gene data show CDR1 as SGHTA and CDR2 as FQGTGA. V lost 1 base to trimming and J lost 9 bases, with 10 bases between them. The CDR3 is 13 residues long. The CDR3 sequence is CASSLRIAGEQFF. For the CDR3, the DNA is TGTGCCAGCAGCTTAAGAATAGCTGGTGAGCAGTTCTTC.

The chain carries TRBV28 and TRBJ1-5; 7 bases are a match to TRBD1. This CDR3 has 15 amino acids. V gave up 6 bases and J gave up 4 bases; unmatched junction bases: 9. Germline CDR1 reads MDHEN; CDR2 reads SYDVKM. The CDR3 is CASSSLQGPNQPQHF. CDR3 DNA: TGTGCCAGCAGCTCGCTACAGGGGCCGAATCAGCCCCAGCATTTT.

V usage is TRBV28 and J usage is TRBJ1-1; D call uncertain. Germline loops: CDR1 MDHEN, CDR2 SYDVKM. V lost 6 bases to trimming and J lost 1 base, with 9 bases between them. This CDR3 region has 13 residues. CDR3 residues: CASRSGKNTEAFF. The DNA for the CDR3 is TGTGCCAGCAGGTCCGGGAAGAACACTGAAGCTTTCTTT.

The genes are TRBV7-8 and TRBJ2-1; TRBD1 aligns across 11 bases. The CDR3 is 15 residues long. V dropped 3 bases and J dropped 3; count of bases not matched to a gene: 1. The germline CDR1 and CDR2 sequences are SGHVS and FQNEAQ. DNA for the CDR3: TGTGCCAGCAGCTTCGGGACAGGGGGCTACAATGAGCAGTTCTTC. Its protein is CASSFGTGGYNEQFF.

This clone has only a few counts. The rearrangement links TRBV5-1 to TRBJ1-2; no definite D call. Germline V gene lookup returns CDR1 SGHRS and CDR2 YFSETQ. The CDR3 is made up of 13 amino acids. The V and J ends lost 4 bases and 1 base respectively, with 8 bases between them. CDR3 nucleotide sequence: TGCGCCAGCAGCCCGGATAATAACTATGGCTACACCTTC. This sequence encodes CASSPDNNYGYTF. The full variable domain, rest sourced from reference TRBV5-1 and TRBJ1-2, is KAGVTQTPRYLIKTRGQQVTLSCSPISGHRSVSWYQQTPGQGLQFLFEYFSETQRNKGNFPGRFSGRQFSNSRSEMNVSTLELGDSALYLCASSPDNNYGYTFGSGTRLTVV.

This chain connects TRBV7-9 to TRBJ1-1, with a tentative D call TRBD1 (5 bases). The CDR3 totals 15 residues. Germline V gene sequence: CDR1 SEHNR, CDR2 FQNEAQ (reference sequence). The V end was cut by 1 base, the J end by 7 bases, with 16 bases between. In DNA form, the CDR3 reads TGTGCCAGCAGCTTAGGCAGGGTGGCGGGGAGTGAAGCTTTCTTT. This sequence encodes CASSLGRVAGSEAFF.

The chain joins TRBV5-1 to TRBJ2-1; the match to TRBD2 covers 14 bases. Trimming at V came to 6 bases and at J to 8 bases, leaving 7 bases not matched to a gene. The CDR3 sequence is 15 residues long. Germline CDR1 SGHRS, CDR2 YFSETQ. Here the CDR3 reads CASTLSTSGRDEQFF. CDR3 nucleotides: TGCGCCAGCACCCTATCGACTAGCGGGAGGGATGAGCAGTTCTTC.